Shown below are 14 T cell receptor beta chains from a single sample sequenced in a study of OX40 agonist ivuxolimab in advanced cancers. This table comes from immunoSEQ multiplex PCR, and its TCRdb copy is limited to in-frame clones, with some not included. The data show 55,000 to 70,000 clones, more than 70% seen once. The material sequenced was CD4+ or CD8+ T cells sorted from blood, taken in a trial of the OX40 agonist ivuxolimab. The receptors were sampled from an adult with an advanced solid tumor such as melanoma, head and neck, liver or kidney cancer.

This clone was seen just once. The rearrangement links TRBV4-1 to TRBJ1-5; 9 bases agree with TRBD1. V gave up 4 bases and J gave up 4 bases; unmatched junction bases: 5. Germline V gene data show CDR1 as MGHRA and CDR2 as YSYEKL. The CDR3 runs 15 residues. DNA of the CDR3: TGCGCCAGCAGCCTGCTGACAGGGGGGAATCAGCCCCAGCATTTT. Its protein product is CASSLLTGGNQPQHF.

The chain links TRBV11-2 to TRBJ1-4; TRBD1 matches at 7 bases. This CDR3 comprises 13 residues. The J segment lost 6 bases and the V segment lost 5 bases, leaving 3 bases of the junction unmatched. Germline CDR1 is SGHAT and CDR2 is FQNNGV. The CDR3 nucleotides are TGTGCCAGCAGCGCGGGGACAGATGAAAAACTGTTTTTT. This codes for CASSAGTDEKLFF.

The chain couples TRBV7-3 to TRBJ2-1; D tentatively fits TRBD1 or TRBD2 (5 bases each). Trimming pared 5 bases from V and 3 bases from J, leaving 17 bases between. The CDR3 contains 16 residues. Looked up from germline, CDR1 is SGHTA and CDR2 is FQGTGA. The CDR3 nucleotides read TGTGCCAGCAGCCCCATGGGGGAGCTTCGCTACAATGAGCAGTTCTTC. This codes for CASSPMGELRYNEQFF.

This clone was observed a handful of times. The chain uses TRBV11-1 and TRBJ2-7; D might be TRBD1 or TRBD2, each matching 5 bases. V lost 5 bases to trimming and J lost 4 bases, with 24 bases between them. CDR1 is SGHAT and CDR2 is FQDESV in the germline V gene (reference sequence). The CDR3 consists of 17 residues. Here the CDR3 reads CASSPLPGAGALYEQYF. The CDR3 DNA reads TGTGCCAGCAGCCCCCTCCCCGGGGCAGGAGCTCTGTACGAGCAGTACTTC.

V and J are TRBV10-3 and TRBJ1-1; D perhaps matches TRBD1 (5 bases). Germline CDR1 and CDR2: ENHRY and SYGVKD. V was shortened by 11 bases and J by 1 base, with 14 bases between the two germline ends. There are 13 residues in the CDR3. CDR3 nucleotides: TGTGCCGGACGTGGGCAGGGGAACACTGAAGCTTTCTTT. Translating it yields CAGRGQGNTEAFF.

The rearrangement links TRBV20-1 to TRBJ2-1; D is uncertain. Germline V gives CDR1 DFQATT, CDR2 SNEGSKA (reference sequence). V was shortened by 3 bases and J by 3 bases, with 3 bases between the two germline ends. The CDR3 totals 11 residues. DNA for the CDR3: TGCAGTGCTAGCGACTACAATGAGCAGTTCTTC. It is translated as CSASDYNEQFF.

The chain carries TRBV10-3 and TRBJ2-3; D gene ambiguous. Germline loops: CDR1 ENHRY, CDR2 SYGVKD. The CDR3 runs 15 residues. Trimming shortened V by 2 bases and J by 2 bases, and 11 bases separated the two germline ends. The CDR3 loop reads CAISERVPFTDTQYF. As DNA, the CDR3 is TGTGCCATCAGTGAGCGGGTCCCTTTCACAGATACGCAGTATTTT.

J is TRBJ2-7 and V is TRBV14; 7 positions agree with TRBD1. This CDR3 is built from 14 residues. J gave up 2 bases and V 1 base, and 2 bases lay outside the gene matches. Germline loops: CDR1 SGHDN, CDR2 FVKESK. In DNA, the CDR3 is TGTGCCAGCAGCCAAGTGGACAGGCCCTACGAGCAGTACTTC. This translates into CASSQVDRPYEQYF.

The chain has TRBV28 and TRBJ2-1, with TRBD2 matching 8 bases. Germline CDR1 MDHEN, CDR2 SYDVKM. Germline trimming cut 8 bases from V and 8 bases from J; bases unmatched to any gene: 5. This CDR3 spans 12 amino acids. The CDR3, as DNA: TGTGCCAGCTCGGGGGGGATTGATGAGCAGTTCTTC. It is translated as CASSGGIDEQFF.

V gene TRBV19 combines with J gene TRBJ2-1; TRBD1 might be the D (6 bases). This CDR3 contains 13 residues. The ends were cut back, 7 bases at V and 3 bases at J, with 10 bases in the middle. The V gene's germline CDR1 is LNHDA and CDR2 SQIVND (reference sequence). The CDR3 DNA is TGTGCCAGTACGGGACAAAACTACAATGAGCAGTTCTTC. Its protein product is CASTGQNYNEQFF.

The rearrangement links TRBV18 to TRBJ2-5; possibly TRBD1 or TRBD2 for D (5 bases each). The end of the DNA fits TRBJ2-7 better, so the J call may be wrong. Per the germline V gene, CDR1 is KGHSH and CDR2 is LQKENI. This CDR3 has 13 amino acids. The DNA of the CDR3 is TGTGCCAGCTCGAATTCCGGGACCAACGAGCAGTACTTC. This translates into CASSNSGTNEQYF.

The chain combines TRBV2 with TRBJ1-5; D remains unclear. Trimming stripped 3 bases from V and 4 bases from J, with 16 bases between. Germline loops: CDR1 SNHLY, CDR2 FYNNEI. The CDR3 has 16 residues. CDR3 region: CASSEGPAGTNQPQHF. CDR3 nucleotides: TGTGCCAGCAGTGAGGGTCCCGCGGGAACGAATCAGCCCCAGCATTTT.

This rearrangement joins TRBV5-8 to TRBJ1-2; 7 positions agree with TRBD1. CDR3 size: 13 residues. Germline CDR1 is SGHTS and CDR2 is YDEGEE. Germline trimming cut 7 bases from V and 10 bases from J; bases unmatched to any gene: 13. The CDR3 protein is CASALNNDRDYTF. The CDR3 DNA is TGTGCCAGCGCCCTGAACAATGACAGGGACTACACCTTC.

This chain uses TRBV27 with TRBJ2-7; a weak D match, TRBD2 (6 bases). Germline loops: CDR1 MNHEY, CDR2 SMNVEV (reference sequence). V was trimmed by 5 bases and J by 4 bases, leaving 15 bases between them. CDR3 length: 14 amino acids. CDR3 nucleotides: TGTGCCAGCAGTCCTTGGGACGGGGGATACGAGCAGTACTTC. Translation: CASSPWDGGYEQYF.